The 11 T cell receptor beta chains below come from one sample, sequenced in a study of blood T cell repertoires in COVID-19. Clones were read by immunoSEQ multiplex PCR, and TCRdb kept only the in-frame ones, dropping some. The sample yields 400,000 or so clones, roughly 86% seen once. The sequencing input was PBMCs or T cells enriched from blood (not recorded which). The receptor set was obtained from a man in his forties in a cohort exposed to, infected with or recovered from COVID-19 (not recorded which).

V usage is TRBV2 and J usage is TRBJ2-7; TRBD1 matches 8 bases. Unmatched junction bases numbered 9, after V lost 5 bases and J lost 3 bases. CDR1 SNHLY and CDR2 FYNNEI come from the germline V gene. The CDR3 covers 15 residues. The CDR3 reads CASSKGTGGDYEQYF. Here the CDR3 DNA reads TGTGCCAGCAGTAAAGGGACAGGAGGGGACTACGAGCAGTACTTC.

The chain carries TRBV24-1 and TRBJ2-5, with 8 bases that match TRBD2. The CDR3 runs to 14 residues. The germline gives CDR1 KGHDR, CDR2 SFDVKD. Germline trimming cut 6 bases from V and 4 bases from J; bases unmatched to any gene: 6. DNA for the CDR3: TGTGCCACCAGTTCCCCGGGGGGGACAGAGACCCAGTACTTC. It translates to CATSSPGGTETQYF.

This chain connects TRBV6-1 to TRBJ2-7, with D possibly matching TRBD2 (6 bases). Germline CDR1 and CDR2: MNHNS and SASEGT. Trimming stripped 2 bases from V and 3 bases from J, with 14 bases between. The CDR3 is made up of 15 amino acids. CDR3 nucleotides: TGTGCCAGCAGTGAATCCCGCGGGGAGGTCTACGAGCAGTACTTC. Encoded protein: CASSESRGEVYEQYF.

The chain uses TRBV12-5 and TRBJ1-3, with D possibly TRBD1 on 6 matching bases. The CDR3 runs to 14 residues. Per germline, CDR1 LGHNT and CDR2 FRNRAP. The germline V and J ends were trimmed by 6 bases and 1 base, with 10 bases remaining between them. The CDR3 spells CASGLQGSGNTIYF. The CDR3 nucleotides are TGTGCTAGTGGCTTACAGGGATCTGGAAACACCATATATTTT.

This rearrangement joins TRBV29-1 to TRBJ2-1, with 10 bases lining up with TRBD2. The CDR3 is 13 amino acids. In germline, CDR1 is SQVTM, CDR2 ANQGSEA. V lost 7 bases and J lost 6; bases outside the gene matches: 6. The CDR3 DNA follows: TGCAGCGCAAAGCGGGAGGGCCCCAATGAGCAGTTCTTC. Protein sequence: CSAKREGPNEQFF.

The CDR3 nucleotides are TGCGCCAGCAGCTTCGGATCCGGACAGGGCCATTCTGGAAACACCATATATTTT. Its translation is CASSFGSGQGHSGNTIYF. The V call is TRBV5-1, the J call TRBJ1-3, with 8 bases aligning to TRBD1. The CDR3 loop spans 18 amino acids. CDR1 is SGHRS, CDR2 YFSETQ, per germline. With V trimmed by 2 bases and J by 1 base, 11 bases remained unmatched.

The chain is built from TRBV27 and TRBJ2-1, with 10 bases that match TRBD1. Germline loops: CDR1 MNHEY, CDR2 SMNVEV (reference sequence). Trimming at V came to 3 bases and at J to 6 bases, leaving 11 bases not matched to a gene. There are 17 residues in the CDR3. CDR3 coding DNA: TGTGCCAGCAGTTTTCGATCCGGGACAGGGGTGTCCAATGAGCAGTTCTTC. Translation gives CASSFRSGTGVSNEQFF.

The chain couples TRBV7-9 to TRBJ1-1, with 10 positions matching TRBD1. V trimming: 5 bases; J trimming: 7 bases; junction bases outside the gene matches: 10. CDR1 is SEHNR and CDR2 is FQNEAQ in the germline V gene (reference sequence). The CDR3 length is 15 residues. The CDR3 protein is CASSHVDRGLNEAFF. CDR3 nucleotide sequence: TGTGCCAGCAGCCACGTAGACAGGGGGCTAAATGAAGCTTTCTTT.

This chain links TRBV27 with TRBJ2-1; TRBD2 matches at 10 bases. V dropped 2 bases and J dropped 0; count of bases not matched to a gene: 7. CDR1 and CDR2 from the germline V gene are MNHEY and SMNVEV (reference sequence). The CDR3 extends over 18 amino acids. The CDR3 DNA follows: TGTGCCAGCAGTTTAGGGCTAGCGGGAGTAAACTCCTACAATGAGCAGTTCTTC. Protein product: CASSLGLAGVNSYNEQFF.

V is TRBV5-4 and J is TRBJ1-6; 9 nucleotides agree with TRBD1. J was trimmed by 10 bases and V by 7 bases; bases with no gene match: 9. The V gene's germline CDR1 is SGHNT and CDR2 YYREEE (reference sequence). The CDR3 has 14 amino acids. The CDR3 region has the DNA TGTGCCAGCCATCTAGGGACAGGGAGATCACCCCTCCACTTT. Protein: CASHLGTGRSPLHF.

The chain links TRBV28 to TRBJ1-1, with D possibly TRBD1 on 5 matching bases. In germline, CDR1 is MDHEN, CDR2 SYDVKM. Trimming shortened V by 6 bases and J by 10 bases, and 15 bases separated the two germline ends. The CDR3 totals 12 residues. The CDR3 here is CASSPPRRGAFF. The CDR3 bases are TGTGCCAGCAGCCCCCCGAGGAGGGGAGCTTTCTTT. Full variable domain (remainder filled in from reference TRBV28 and TRBJ1-1): DVKVTQSSRYLVKRTGEKVFLECVQDMDHENMFWYRQDPGLGLRLIYFSYDVKMKEKGDIPEGYSVSREKKERFSLILESASTNQTSMYLCASSPPRRGAFFGQGTRLTVV.